Listed below are T cell receptor beta chains from one sample, sequenced in a study of blood T cells in healthy people across ages. TCRdb re-analysed the 5' RACE reads in MiXCR, keeping a single row per CDR3 protein. The repertoire holds 950,000 to 1,200,000 distinct CDR3 sequences, with about two fifths as singletons. Sequenced: blood. These receptor sequences come from a man between 18 and 29 years old in good health. Both conserved end residues are part of each CDR3. D genes are given only for firm matches. The listing skips clone size in some rows; elsewhere it reads once, few, many or a size class.

J: TRBJ2-6; D: TRBD2; V: TRBV5-1; size: -; DNA: TGCGCCAACAGCCCCAGGACTAGCCAGTCAAGCTCTGGGGCCAACGTCCTGACTTTC; CDR3: CANSPRTSQSSSGANVLTF
J: TRBJ1-1; D: -; V: TRBV11-2; size: -; DNA: TGTGCCAGCAGCTTTCCAGGGATGGGCACTGAAGCTTTCTTT; CDR3: CASSFPGMGTEAFF
J: TRBJ1-1; D: TRBD1; V: TRBV20-1; size: many; DNA: TGCAGTGCCCGGACAGGGGGCACTGAAGCTTTCTTT; CDR3: CSARTGGTEAFF
J: TRBJ1-2; D: -; V: TRBV27; size: few; DNA: TGTGCCAGCAGTTTATCGGGACCGAGATATGGCTACACCTTC; CDR3: CASSLSGPRYGYTF
J: TRBJ2-5; D: -; V: TRBV12-3/TRBV12-4; size: -; DNA: TGTGCCAGCAGGTTAGAGGGCGGCAAAGAGACCCAGTACTTC; CDR3: CASRLEGGKETQYF
J: TRBJ1-4; D: -; V: TRBV10-3; size: -; DNA: TGTGCCTCGCAACAGGGTACTAATGAAAAACTGTTTTTT; CDR3: CASQQGTNEKLFF
J: TRBJ1-2; D: -; V: TRBV7-3; size: few; DNA: TGTGCCAGCAGCTTAACCCAACGGCATATAAATAACTATGGCTACACCTTC; CDR3: CASSLTQRHINNYGYTF
J: TRBJ2-3; D: -; V: TRBV20-1; size: few; DNA: TGCAGTGCCGGGAACACTAGGCTTACGCAGTATTTT; CDR3: CSAGNTRLTQYF
J: TRBJ1-2; D: -; V: TRBV3-1; size: -; DNA: TGCGCCAGCAGCCCCCGCAGTCCCTATGGCTACACCTTC; CDR3: CASSPRSPYGYTF
J: TRBJ2-3; D: TRBD2; V: TRBV11-2; size: few; DNA: TGTGCCAGCAGCTTCCCTGGGGTAGCGGGGGGAGATACGCAGTATTTT; CDR3: CASSFPGVAGGDTQYF
J: TRBJ2-2; D: -; V: TRBV24-1; size: -; DNA: TGTGCCACCAGTGACACCAACACCGGGGAGCTGTTTTTT; CDR3: CATSDTNTGELFF
J: TRBJ2-5; D: TRBD1; V: TRBV27; size: -; DNA: TGTGCCAGCAGTTTATCCGCCCCGACAGGGGGCCAAGAGACCCAGTACTTC; CDR3: CASSLSAPTGGQETQYF
J: TRBJ2-1; D: -; V: TRBV7-9; size: -; DNA: TGTGCCAGCAGCTCACTGCTTATGGGTGAGCAGTTCTTC; CDR3: CASSSLLMGEQFF
J: TRBJ2-3; D: TRBD2; V: TRBV4-3; size: -; DNA: TGCGCCAGCAGCCAAGTCGTCGATACTAGCGGAGACACAGATACGCAGTATTTT; CDR3: CASSQVVDTSGDTDTQYF
J: TRBJ2-4; D: TRBD2; V: TRBV12-3/TRBV12-4; size: -; DNA: TGTGCCAGCAGTTTTAGTATGGCGGGGGGGCCGGGGTCCAAAAACATTCGGTACTTC; CDR3: CASSFSMAGGPGSKNIRYF
J: TRBJ2-5; D: TRBD1; V: TRBV5-1; size: -; DNA: TGCGCCGGCAGCCCTGGACAGGTGACACAAGAGACCCAGTACTTC; CDR3: CAGSPGQVTQETQYF
J: TRBJ2-7; D: -; V: TRBV29-1; size: many; DNA: TGCAGCGTGGGAGTGAGGCGACCCTCCTACGAGCAGTACTTC; CDR3: CSVGVRRPSYEQYF
J: TRBJ1-2; D: -; V: TRBV29-1; size: few; DNA: TGCAGCGTTGGGGGACTCTACAATTGGCGAGGCTACACCTTC; CDR3: CSVGGLYNWRGYTF
J: TRBJ2-1; D: TRBD1; V: TRBV9; size: -; DNA: TGTGCCAGCAGCGTCCGGGACAGGATAATCAATGAGCAGTTCTTC; CDR3: CASSVRDRIINEQFF
J: TRBJ1-5; D: -; V: TRBV20-1; size: few; DNA: TGCAGTGCTAGCGGTGACTCCCGGTTGCCCCAGCATTTT; CDR3: CSASGDSRLPQHF
J: TRBJ2-1; D: TRBD2; V: TRBV5-6; size: -; DNA: TGTGCCAGCAGCTCACTAGCGGGGATGTACAATGAGCAGTTCTTC; CDR3: CASSSLAGMYNEQFF
J: TRBJ1-2; D: -; V: TRBV12-3/TRBV12-4; size: -; DNA: TGTGCCAGCAGTTTTTCCCCGGGGAGGGATGGCTACACCTTC; CDR3: CASSFSPGRDGYTF
J: TRBJ2-3; D: TRBD2; V: TRBV29-1; size: -; DNA: TGCAGCGTTGAAGGAGGCGGGGGGGTGCTTCGCACAGATACGCAGTATTTT; CDR3: CSVEGGGGVLRTDTQYF
J: TRBJ1-3; D: -; V: TRBV5-5; size: -; DNA: TGTGCCAGCAGCTTGGCCGGGGGGACTGGAAACACCATATATTTT; CDR3: CASSLAGGTGNTIYF
J: TRBJ1-2; D: -; V: TRBV12-3/TRBV12-4; size: -; DNA: TGTGCCAGCAGTCTGGGGCCGCCCGCTGGCTACACCTTC; CDR3: CASSLGPPAGYTF
J: TRBJ1-1; D: TRBD1; V: TRBV29-1; size: few; DNA: TGCAGCGTTGAGGGACAGGGGACTGAAGCTTTCTTT; CDR3: CSVEGQGTEAFF
J: TRBJ1-4; D: -; V: TRBV6-6; size: -; DNA: TGTGCCAGCAGTTACGACGGTAATGAAAAACTGTTTTTT; CDR3: CASSYDGNEKLFF
J: TRBJ2-7; D: -; V: TRBV6-5; size: -; DNA: TGTGCCAGCAGTTACTCGAACGGCTACAAGCAGTACTTC; CDR3: CASSYSNGYKQYF
J: TRBJ2-7; D: -; V: TRBV6-2/TRBV6-3; size: -; DNA: TGTGCCAGCAGTTACTCGGAAGGGCTCGAGCAGTACTTC; CDR3: CASSYSEGLEQYF
J: TRBJ2-3; D: -; V: TRBV6-2/TRBV6-3; size: -; DNA: TGTGCCAGCAGCTCCCCGAGGGTGCGCACAGATACGCAGTATTTT; CDR3: CASSSPRVRTDTQYF
J: TRBJ1-1; D: TRBD1; V: TRBV6-6; size: -; DNA: TGTGCCAGCAGTTACTCGAAGGACAGGGCTGAAGCTTTCTTT; CDR3: CASSYSKDRAEAFF
J: TRBJ1-5; D: TRBD1; V: TRBV12-3/TRBV12-4; size: few; DNA: TGTGCCAGCAGTCCGACAGGGCCCGGCCAGCCCCAGCATTTT; CDR3: CASSPTGPGQPQHF
J: TRBJ1-1; D: -; V: TRBV7-9; size: -; DNA: TGTGCCAGCAGCCCAAAAGCCGGACGGATTGAAGCTTTCTTT; CDR3: CASSPKAGRIEAFF
J: TRBJ2-3; D: -; V: TRBV27; size: -; DNA: TGTGCCAGCAGGCCCACCCTTGGTACAGATACGCAGTATTTT; CDR3: CASRPTLGTDTQYF
J: TRBJ2-7; D: -; V: TRBV6-7; size: few; DNA: TGTGTCAGCAGCATCGTAGACGACATGACCGGGACTTACTACGAGCAGTACTTC; CDR3: CVSSIVDDMTGTYYEQYF
J: TRBJ2-3; D: -; V: TRBV7-9; size: few; DNA: TGTGCCAGCAGCCGCCGACAGACCAGCGAAGATACGCAGTATTTT; CDR3: CASSRRQTSEDTQYF
J: TRBJ2-3; D: -; V: TRBV20-1; size: -; DNA: TGCAGTGCTGGCCCCCTAGGGATTGGAGGGGTCAAGGATACGCAGTATTTT; CDR3: CSAGPLGIGGVKDTQYF
J: TRBJ2-3; D: -; V: TRBV7-9; size: -; DNA: TGTGCCAGCAGCTTAGTTGGGCCTAGAGTGGCAGATACGCAGTATTTT; CDR3: CASSLVGPRVADTQYF
J: TRBJ2-1; D: -; V: TRBV28; size: -; DNA: TGTGCCAGCAGTTTCAATCCCAGGGTAGGTCAGTTCTTC; CDR3: CASSFNPRVGQFF
J: TRBJ2-1; D: TRBD1; V: TRBV2; size: -; DNA: TGTGCCAGCAGCCTCAAGGGGGGGACAGGGGATTACAATGAGCAGTTCTTC; CDR3: CASSLKGGTGDYNEQFF
J: TRBJ1-2; D: -; V: TRBV7-8; size: few; DNA: TGTGCCAGCGCTACCCGGCTGGGGGGCTACACCTTC; CDR3: CASATRLGGYTF
J: TRBJ1-6; D: -; V: TRBV7-2; size: -; DNA: TGTGCCAGCAGCTCCGGGGGAGAACCCAATTCACCCCTCCACTTT; CDR3: CASSSGGEPNSPLHF
J: TRBJ2-5; D: -; V: TRBV4-1; size: -; DNA: TGCGCCAGCAGCCAAGTTTTGGTTATAAATGAGCAGTACTTC; CDR3: CASSQVLVINEQYF
J: TRBJ2-3; D: TRBD2; V: TRBV4-2; size: -; DNA: TGTGCCAGCAGCCGGAGAAGCGGGGGGGGAGGAGATACGCAGTATTTT; CDR3: CASSRRSGGGGDTQYF
J: TRBJ1-4; D: -; V: TRBV6-5; size: -; DNA: TGTGCCAGCAGTTACGGTTCGCAGGGAAGTGAAAAACTGTTTTTT; CDR3: CASSYGSQGSEKLFF